The clone carrying this T cell receptor beta chain was detected a few times. Other nucleotide sequences in the sample specify the same CDR3. The data were taken from a study of T cell responses to AZD1222 COVID-19 vaccine. Measured with immunoSEQ multiplex PCR; TCRdb has only the in-frame clones, and not every one. The sample holds 90,000 to 100,000 clones; around 89% are singletons and the top ten take approximately 7.5%. Source: peripheral blood, taken on day 0 of AZD1222 vaccination. This sequence originates from an adult in good health.

For the CDR3, the DNA is TGTGCCAGTTCTACAGGGTCCTACGAGCAGTACTTC. It specifies CASSTGSYEQYF. V and J are TRBV19 and TRBJ2-7, with D perhaps matching TRBD1 (6 bases). Germline V gives CDR1 LNHDA, CDR2 SQIVND (reference sequence). V lost 8 bases, J lost 1 base, and 9 bases lay in between. The CDR3 consists of 12 residues. Based on the CDR3 plus reference TRBV19 and TRBJ2-7, the full variable domain is DGGITQSPKYLFRKEGQNVTLSCEQNLNHDAMYWYRQDPGQGLRLIYYSQIVNDFQKGDIAEGYSVSREKKESFPLTVTSAQKNPTAFYLCASSTGSYEQYFGPGTRLTVT.